This section outlines one T cell receptor beta chain sequence together with its context. Its cognate antigen is unknown. Expressed TCRB transcripts were sequenced, since all the RNA that had been isolated was reverse transcribed. Repertoires were generated with immunoSEQ multiplex PCR, while TCRdb's copy carries only in-frame clones and drops some. The repertoire includes 12,000 to 15,000 clones, approximately 60% of them detected once, and around 0.55% sits in the top ten. This sample stems from a study of beta chain features in type 1 diabetes. Study-level results: Reads derived from cDNA could over-represent cells showing high TCR expression. When Type 1 diabetes patients were examined, their TCRB CDR3s proved moderately but significantly shorter in all four CD4+ subsets. When VDJ junctions were examined, type 1 diabetes patients showed fewer insertions and more deletions. PCR, the amplification step, might favor shorter templates, equally in patients and controls.

In germline, CDR1 is SGHAT, CDR2 FQDESV (reference sequence). This CDR3 is 14 amino acids long. The junction had 6 bases not matched to a gene; V was cut back by 5 bases and J by 7 bases. Sequences were obtained from stem cell memory CD4+ T cells from blood. This TCR came from a woman aged 18-30 years with type 1 diabetes. The chain uses TRBV11-1 and TRBJ2-1; 9 bases map to TRBD2. The CDR3 sequence: CASSGGLARNEQFF. CDR3 in DNA: TGTGCCAGCAGCGGAGGACTAGCGCGAAATGAGCAGTTCTTC.